This T cell receptor (beta chain) was sequenced in a study of blood T cell repertoires in COVID-19. The method was immunoSEQ multiplex PCR; TCRdb's version includes in-frame clones alone and lacks a portion of them. Here the sample spans about 120,000 clones, 75% to 80% being singletons. Sequenced material: peripheral blood. The source of this sequence is a human donor in a cohort sampled during active COVID-19.

The CDR3 reads CASRLAVLAGGEETQYF. The CDR3 nucleotides read TGTGCAAGTCGCTTAGCCGTACTAGCGGGAGGGGAAGAGACCCAGTACTTC. This sequence joins TRBV12-2 and TRBJ2-5; TRBD2, the table's D call, lacks a check against the DNA. TRBV12-2 is a documented pseudogene. The CDR3 extends over 17 amino acids.